This entry features one T cell receptor beta chain sequence. Its antigen remains unidentified. Described time point: blood from clinic visit 5 months post-surgery; TSC patient then seizure free. The sequenced cases were selected for having the highest brain T cell transcript signatures. At least one anti-epileptic drug was given before surgery. This specimen comes from a study of brain T cells in children with intractable seizures. Study-level results: Patients' HCMV serostatus was unknown; virus specificity rests on CDR3 similarity alone.

Assay: immunoSEQ multiplex PCR; the TCRdb copy retains only in-frame clones and omits some. The table lists a few hundred thousand clones, more than 85% of them singletons, with roughly 5.7% in the top ten. The CDR3 runs 15 residues. Germline lookup yields CDR1 LNHDA and CDR2 SQIVND (reference sequence). Trimming removed 7 bases from V and 3 bases from J; junction bases left unmatched: 8. The source material was peripheral blood, sampled more than 4 months after surgery. This clonotype was sampled from a boy in the first two years of life with tuberous sclerosis and intractable seizures. The chain employs TRBV19 and TRBJ1-5, with 8 nucleotides matching TRBD1. The CDR3, as DNA: TGTGCCAGTACTAAGGACAGGGTTACCAATCAGCCCCAGCATTTT. Residues: CASTKDRVTNQPQHF.